This T cell receptor beta chain was recovered during a study of blood T cell repertoires in COVID-19. Trimming took 6 bases from V and 0 from J; bases not matched to a gene: 10. Germline values: CDR1 MNHEY, CDR2 SMNVEV (reference sequence). This CDR3 has 16 amino acids. Assay: immunoSEQ multiplex PCR; the TCRdb copy retains only in-frame clones and omits some. The sample includes 220,000 or so clones, approximately 82% of them seen just once. Sequencing input: peripheral blood. The chain employs TRBV27 and TRBJ2-7; 8 bases fit TRBD1. This clonotype originated in a woman over 75 with acute or convalescent COVID-19. CDR3: CASSRQSRGHSYEQYF. Here the CDR3 DNA reads TGTGCCAGCAGCCGACAGAGCAGGGGGCACTCCTACGAGCAGTACTTC.